This is a list of T cell receptor beta chains from one sample in a study of blood T cell repertoires in COVID-19. Generated by immunoSEQ multiplex PCR, the TCRdb table keeps only in-frame clones and is missing some. The sample lists approximately 45,000 clones, around nine tenths occurring once. What was sequenced was peripheral blood. The receptors here all came from a human donor in a cohort sampled during active COVID-19. Both conserved end residues are part of each CDR3. Fields, in order: CDR3 length, J gene, V gene, clone size, D gene, CDR3 DNA, CDR3 protein. A D gene is named only where the DNA matches it firmly. A row's size may be missing; if present it is once, few, many or a size class.

>11|TRBJ2-7|TRBV20-1|few|.
TGCAGTGCTAGGTCCGGTTTCGAGCAGTACTTC
CSARSGFEQYF
>14|TRBJ1-5|TRBV27|.|.
TGTGCCAGCAGTCCAGGGCTCACCAATCAGCCCCAGCATTTT
CASSPGLTNQPQHF
>17|TRBJ2-7|TRBV21-1|.|.
TGTGCCAGCAGCGCCCTAGGAGTACAGGGAGCTTATAACGAGCAGTACTTC
CASSALGVQGAYNEQYF
>15|TRBJ1-3|TRBV7-2|.|.
TGTGCCAGCAGCTCCCAGGGTTTCTCTGGAAACACCATATATTTT
CASSSQGFSGNTIYF
>15|TRBJ2-7|TRBV5-1|.|TRBD2
TGCGCCAGCAGCTCCCTAACTAGCGGGGGAACGGAGCAGTACTTC
CASSSLTSGGTEQYF
>12|TRBJ1-1|TRBV6-5|few|.
TGTGCCAGCAGTTACGGTGAGAGAGAAGCTTTCTTT
CASSYGEREAFF
>18|TRBJ2-7|TRBV3-1/TRBV3-2|.|TRBD2
TGTGCCAGCAGCCAAGAGGGCGTTAAGCGGGGGGGTTCCTACGAGCAGTACTTC
CASSQEGVKRGGSYEQYF
>15|TRBJ2-2|TRBV3-1/TRBV3-2|once|.
TGTGCCAGCAGCCCAAGGGACTCACGAACCGGGGAGCTGTTTTTT
CASSPRDSRTGELFF
>14|TRBJ1-2|TRBV6-5|.|.
TGTGCCAGCAGAAGGGGGGGAACAGGGTATGGCTACACCTTC
CASRRGGTGYGYTF
>14|TRBJ2-1|TRBV27|.|TRBD2
TGTGCCAGCAGTTCCGGACTAGCGAGGAATGAGCAGTTCTTC
CASSSGLARNEQFF
>15|TRBJ2-7|TRBV6-6|.|.
TGTGCCAGCAGAGTCCGCACAGGCGTTTCCTACGAGCAGTACTTC
CASRVRTGVSYEQYF
>13|TRBJ1-2|TRBV7-3|.|.
TGTGCCAGCAGCGTTGACAAGAACTATGGCTACACCTTC
CASSVDKNYGYTF
>14|TRBJ1-6|TRBV4-3|.|.
TGCGCCAGCAGCCAAGAACAGGTGGGATCACCCCTCCACTTT
CASSQEQVGSPLHF
>15|TRBJ1-1|TRBV7-2|.|TRBD1
TGTGCCAGCAGCCCACAACAGGGGGCGAGAACTGAAGCTTTCTTT
CASSPQQGARTEAFF
>12|TRBJ2-7|TRBV6-6|.|.
TGTGCCAGCAGCCAGGGTTCCTACGAGCAGTACTTC
CASSQGSYEQYF
>14|TRBJ2-1|TRBV5-5|.|.
TGTGCCAGCAGCTTTCCAGGGTCCTACAATGAGCAGTTCTTC
CASSFPGSYNEQFF
>16|TRBJ2-2|TRBV10-3|.|TRBD1
TGTGCCATCAGTGAGTCTACCCCCAGGGGGAGCGGGGAGCTGTTTTTT
CAISESTPRGSGELFF
>15|TRBJ1-6|TRBV7-2|.|TRBD1
TGTGCCAGCAGCTCCCGACAGGGGAGTAATTCACCCCTCCACTTT
CASSSRQGSNSPLHF
>15|TRBJ1-6|TRBV6-5|.|TRBD1
TGTGCCAGCAGTTACCAGGGACAGGCTAATTCACCCCTCCACTTT
CASSYQGQANSPLHF
>16|TRBJ1-6|TRBV6-5|.|.
TGTGCCAGCAGTTACAACTCAGGTTGGGCTTCGGCACCCCTCCACTTT
CASSYNSGWASAPLHF
>15|TRBJ2-5|TRBV7-2|.|TRBD2
TGTGCCAGCAGCCCCGGACTAGCGGGGAAAGAGACCCAGTACTTC
CASSPGLAGKETQYF
>15|TRBJ1-6|TRBV14|.|.
TGTGCCAGCAGCCAAGAGGCAGGGGCATATTCACCCCTCCACTTT
CASSQEAGAYSPLHF
>16|TRBJ2-1|TRBV7-6|.|.
TGTGCCAGCAGCTTACAGTCGGGGGTCTCCTACAATGAGCAGTTCTTC
CASSLQSGVSYNEQFF
>13|TRBJ2-1|TRBV27|once|TRBD1
TGTGCCAGCAGTTTAGACAGGGGGGATGAGCAGTTCTTC
CASSLDRGDEQFF
>12|TRBJ2-7|TRBV27|.|.
TGTGCCAGCAGTCAACACAGGGACGAGCAGTACTTC
CASSQHRDEQYF
>16|TRBJ1-2|TRBV24-1|once|.
TGTGCCACCAGAGAGGCCGAGTGGGGGCGCGTTAGTGGCTACACCTTC
CATREAEWGRVSGYTF
>16|TRBJ2-3|TRBV24-1|.|TRBD1
TGTGCCACCAGTGATGGAGGACAGGGAATTGTAGATACGCAGTATTTT
CATSDGGQGIVDTQYF
>13|TRBJ1-1|TRBV18|once|.
TGTGCCAGCTCACCGAAAGCGAACACTGAAGCTTTCTTT
CASSPKANTEAFF
>15|TRBJ2-3|TRBV6-2/TRBV6-3|.|TRBD1
TGTGCCAGCAGTTACTCGGGGGACAGCATGGATACGCAGTATTTT
CASSYSGDSMDTQYF
>16|TRBJ1-4|TRBV27|.|TRBD1
TGTGCCAGCAGTTTATCGGGGGCAGGGGGTAGAGAAAAACTGTTTTTT
CASSLSGAGGREKLFF
>16|TRBJ1-6|TRBV6-5|.|TRBD1
TGTGCCAGCAGTTACTCGGGACAGGGCGGCGATTCACCCCTCCACTTT
CASSYSGQGGDSPLHF
>12|TRBJ1-2|TRBV10-3|.|.
TGTGCCATCGAGGACAGCCACTATGGCTACACCTTC
CAIEDSHYGYTF
>12|TRBJ1-2|TRBV6-5|.|TRBD1
TGTGCCAGCAGCCACGGACAGGAGGGCTACACCTTC
CASSHGQEGYTF
>15|TRBJ1-5|TRBV7-2|.|.
TGTGCCAGCAGCCCCGGGGGGGCGAGCAATCAGCCCCAGCATTTT
CASSPGGASNQPQHF
>14|TRBJ1-3|TRBV4-3|once|TRBD1
TGCGCCAGCAGCCAAGGACAGGGAGAGGATACCATATATTTT
CASSQGQGEDTIYF
>13|TRBJ1-4|TRBV18|.|TRBD1
TGTGCCAGCTCACTGGACAGGGACGAAAAACTGTTTTTT
CASSLDRDEKLFF
>15|TRBJ1-2|TRBV19|once|.
TGTGCCAGTAGTGAGAGGGGGTCTTCAAACTATGGCTACACCTTC
CASSERGSSNYGYTF
>14|TRBJ1-2|TRBV25-1|.|TRBD1
TGTGCCAGCAGTGAACGACAGGGGACCTATGGCTACACCTTC
CASSERQGTYGYTF
>16|TRBJ2-7|TRBV19|once|TRBD1
TGTGCCAGTAGCACTCTGGGACAGGGGGGACGCTACGAGCAGTACTTC
CASSTLGQGGRYEQYF
>15|TRBJ1-2|TRBV19|.|TRBD1
TGTGCCAGTAGGAGGACAGGCAAATCTAACTATGGCTACACCTTC
CASRRTGKSNYGYTF
>17|TRBJ2-4|TRBV7-2|.|TRBD2
TGTGCCAGCAGCTTACTAGCGGGGGGGGGAGCCAAAAACATTCAGTACTTC
CASSLLAGGGAKNIQYF